The following is a T cell receptor beta chain sequence with its context. Its antigen has not been determined. No base qualities exist here, and no much larger clone lies one base off it. This specimen comes from a study of blood T cell repertoires in COVID-19 (dated by TCRdb to the early 2020s). At the level of the whole study: Samples covering the acute and convalescent phases of COVID-19 were provided by collaborators in the United States, Italy and Spain. The material from the prospective study consisted of cDNA or gDNA derived from T cells, B-cell-depleted T cells, or PBMCs. Deeply sampled blood TCRbeta repertoires from subjects exposed to, actively infected with, or recovered from COVID-19 were included in the dataset. The repertoires were released in a freely available public database meant as a resource for research on the immune response to SARS-CoV-2. The samples were drawn from two sources: the first 160 participants of the ongoing ImmuneRACE study, and 1,000 to 1,500 subjects contributed by 6 global collaborators. Sample metadata almost always included a de-identified subject ID, COVID-19 status, age in years and sex. Where available, HLA class I and class II types were taken from metadata supplied by the sample provider and were not determined by assay-based typing. Study-wide findings and limitations: Clinical and demographic metadata were provided uncurated, with the amount varying by source and participant.

TCRbeta CDR3 regions were amplified from genomic DNA using the immunoSEQ Assay, a bias-controlled multiplex PCR. The authors' pipeline ran thus. The number of nucleated cells in each sample was estimated by amplification of reference gene primers within the assay. To quantify the absolute abundance of each unique TCRbeta CDR3 rearrangement, sequence reads were collapsed and filtered. For each sample, productive Simpson clonality was calculated as the square root of Simpson's diversity index over productive rearrangements. As stored in TCRdb, this immuneACCESS dataset retains in-frame rearrangements with V and J assigned. A fraction of the clones does not appear; measured against another copy, unresolved V genes explain less than half of the discrepancy, and the remainder lacks a known reason. V and J calls and clone size are given by that table; D and trimming were obtained from the DNA. Within this sample are 75,000 to 90,000 clones, with less than 90% of them counted one time only. About an eighth of the sample is taken by the ten largest.

Including cysteine and phenylalanine, the CDR3 has 14 amino acids. Just the 42-base CDR3 DNA is kept, in frame starting at base 1. CDR1 and CDR2, per the germline V gene (reference sequence), are LNHDA and SQIVND. V is cut by 1 base and J by 7 bases, and the space between the germline ends is 11 bases. Whole blood was collected in K2EDTA tubes by collaborating institutions according to the institutions' own protocols. For TCRbeta analysis, collaborator samples were shipped as frozen whole blood, as isolated PBMCs, or as DNA extracted from either sample type. This TCR was recovered from a human donor in a cohort sampled during active COVID-19. Recombination linked TRBV19 to TRBJ1-5; matching of 6 bases hints at TRBD1 as the D gene. The source material was peripheral blood. CDR3 protein: CASSIVGGPQPQHF. The nucleotide sequence is TGTGCCAGTAGTATAGTAGGGGGTCCGCAGCCCCAGCATTTT. When the CDR3 is completed using the reference TRBV19 and TRBJ1-5 genes on either side, the full variable domain is DGGITQSPKYLFRKEGQNVTLSCEQNLNHDAMYWYRQDPGQGLRLIYYSQIVNDFQKGDIAEGYSVSREKKESFPLTVTSAQKNPTAFYLCASSIVGGPQPQHFGDGTRLSIL.